The rows below give T cell receptor beta chains drawn from one sample of a study of cytomegalovirus exposure and HLA in healthy donors. The assay was immunoSEQ multiplex PCR, and TCRdb's table has in-frame clones only and misses some. The sample lists around 130,000 clones; roughly 75% were seen once. The source material was PBMCs. The receptor source for this set is a young man in good health and CMV-seronegative. CDR3s include the opening cysteine and the closing phenylalanine or tryptophan. D genes are given only for firm matches. A clone size is listed for some rows: how often the clone was seen (once, few, many), or a class if it is expanded.

clone_size	v_call	d_call	j_call	cdr3_nt	cdr3_aa
.	TRBV27	.	TRBJ2-2	TGTGCCAGCAGACTTACAGGCCGGGGGACCGGGGAGCTGTTTTTT	CASRLTGRGTGELFF
.	TRBV5-1	TRBD2	TRBJ2-3	TGCGCCAGCAGCCAGGGACTAGCGTTCACAGATACGCAGTATTTT	CASSQGLAFTDTQYF
few	TRBV28	.	TRBJ1-1	TGTGCCTCCCTAGGCGTGTGGAACACTGAAGCTTTCTTT	CASLGVWNTEAFF
.	TRBV7-2	.	TRBJ2-7	TGTGCCAGCAGCTTAGAGGGGGACGGGGCCGGGCAGTACTTC	CASSLEGDGAGQYF
.	TRBV16	.	TRBJ1-2	TGTGCCAGCAGCCAATCTGTCGGGGGTGGAGACTACACCTTC	CASSQSVGGGDYTF
.	TRBV4-3	.	TRBJ2-7	TGCGCCAGCAGCCAAGAATGGCCCGCCTACGAGCAGTACTTC	CASSQEWPAYEQYF
.	TRBV5-5	.	TRBJ2-2	TGTGCCAGCAGCGTCTTGAACACCGGGGAGCTGTTTTTT	CASSVLNTGELFF
.	TRBV10-2	.	TRBJ1-6	TGCGCCAGCAGTGACGGGGTTGCTTCACCCCTCCACTTT	CASSDGVASPLHF
.	TRBV7-9	TRBD1	TRBJ1-1	TGTGCCAGCAGCTTAACTCTTGGGACAGGGGGCACTGAAGCTTTCTTT	CASSLTLGTGGTEAFF
.	TRBV5-1	TRBD2	TRBJ2-1	TGCGCCAGCAGCTTGGGGACTAGCGGGGTCTACAATGAGCAGTTCTTC	CASSLGTSGVYNEQFF
.	TRBV9	.	TRBJ1-3	TGTGCCACCTCACCCTTAGACAATCCGACTGGAAACACCATATATTTT	CATSPLDNPTGNTIYF
.	TRBV4-2	.	TRBJ2-3	TGTGCCAGCAGCCCCCTCGGAGGGACAGATACGCAGTATTTT	CASSPLGGTDTQYF
.	TRBV19	TRBD1	TRBJ1-1	TGTGCCAGCACACAGGGGAGCGACGCTGAAGCTTTCTTT	CASTQGSDAEAFF
.	TRBV5-5	.	TRBJ1-5	TGTGCCAGCAGCTTAATTCCCTTTAATCAGCCCCAGCATTTT	CASSLIPFNQPQHF
once	TRBV12-5	TRBD2	TRBJ2-3	TGTGCTACCAGCCTAGCGGGAGGGCCTATGGATACGCAGTATTTT	CATSLAGGPMDTQYF
once	TRBV4-1	TRBD1	TRBJ1-5	TGCGCCAGCAGCCAAAGAGGGGGCGAAAATCAGCCCCAGCATTTT	CASSQRGGENQPQHF
.	TRBV5-1	.	TRBJ2-2	TGCGCCAGCAGCTCGGAGGGTACAGCGAACACCGGGGAGCTGTTTTTT	CASSSEGTANTGELFF
.	TRBV27	TRBD2	TRBJ2-2	TGTGCCAGCAGCACGTGGACTAGCGGGGCCGGGGAGCTGTTTTTT	CASSTWTSGAGELFF
.	TRBV5-6	TRBD1	TRBJ2-4	TGTGCCAGCAGCTTGGCTCTCGGACAGGCTGGTCTGGGTAAAAACATTCAGTACTTC	CASSLALGQAGLGKNIQYF
.	TRBV30	.	TRBJ1-2	TGTGCCTGGAGTGTACATCTACTAAACTATGGCTACACCTTC	CAWSVHLLNYGYTF
.	TRBV15	.	TRBJ1-2	TGTGCCACCAGCAGAGATCATCAGGGCTACACCTTC	CATSRDHQGYTF
.	TRBV19	.	TRBJ1-2	TGTGCCAGTAGTCCCGCCCAACTATCTAGCGGCTACACCTTC	CASSPAQLSSGYTF
.	TRBV27	.	TRBJ1-1	TGTGCCAGCAGTTTATGGGGGGTGGAGGCCACTGAAGCTTTCTTT	CASSLWGVEATEAFF
.	TRBV18	TRBD2	TRBJ2-5	TGTGCCAGCTCACCAGCCGCGGGGGTAGAGACCCAGTACTTC	CASSPAAGVETQYF
.	TRBV27	TRBD1	TRBJ2-7	TGTGCCAGCAGAACGACAGGGGGGACCTACGAGCAGTACTTC	CASRTTGGTYEQYF
.	TRBV6-6	TRBD2	TRBJ2-1	TGTGCCAGCATTCTCACCGGGACTAGCTCCGATGAGCAGTTCTTC	CASILTGTSSDEQFF
.	TRBV27	TRBD2	TRBJ2-6	TGTGCCAGCAGTGAGCGGGACCCAAGCTCTGGGGCCAACGTCCTGACTTTC	CASSERDPSSGANVLTF
.	TRBV6-4	.	TRBJ2-3	TGTGCCAGCAGTGACGAGGGAAGCACAGATACGCAGTATTTT	CASSDEGSTDTQYF